This T cell receptor beta chain was observed in a study of blood T cells in healthy people across ages. Study outcomes and limitations: The recorded TCR beta diversity per million T cells decreased in a roughly linear manner with age. Bulk PBMC profiling left naive and antigen-experienced comparisons inconclusive. Diversity was higher, and naive CD4+ cells more numerous, in long-lived donors than in aged donors.

The germline V gene encodes CDR1 MGHRA and CDR2 YSYEKL. This CDR3 has 15 residues. The V gene end was trimmed by 0 bases and the J gene end by 7 bases; junction bases not matched to a gene: 8. Then a second PCR, running about 7 to 11 cycles, was carried out with a sample-barcoded 5' primer and a J-beta primer mix. TCRdb analysed the 5' RACE reads with MiXCR anew, one entry per CDR3 protein. The data show hundreds of thousands of distinct CDR3 sequences, 40% to 65% seen once. This clonotype was seen a few times. No antigen is known for it. The origin of this receptor is a woman of 80 years or more in good health. V gene TRBV4-1 combines with J gene TRBJ2-7, with 8 bases that match TRBD2. The sample taken for sequencing was blood. The CDR3 DNA is TGCGCCAGCAGCCAAGAAGAAGCGGGGGCCGCGGAGCAGTACTTC. Translation gives CASSQEEAGAAEQYF.